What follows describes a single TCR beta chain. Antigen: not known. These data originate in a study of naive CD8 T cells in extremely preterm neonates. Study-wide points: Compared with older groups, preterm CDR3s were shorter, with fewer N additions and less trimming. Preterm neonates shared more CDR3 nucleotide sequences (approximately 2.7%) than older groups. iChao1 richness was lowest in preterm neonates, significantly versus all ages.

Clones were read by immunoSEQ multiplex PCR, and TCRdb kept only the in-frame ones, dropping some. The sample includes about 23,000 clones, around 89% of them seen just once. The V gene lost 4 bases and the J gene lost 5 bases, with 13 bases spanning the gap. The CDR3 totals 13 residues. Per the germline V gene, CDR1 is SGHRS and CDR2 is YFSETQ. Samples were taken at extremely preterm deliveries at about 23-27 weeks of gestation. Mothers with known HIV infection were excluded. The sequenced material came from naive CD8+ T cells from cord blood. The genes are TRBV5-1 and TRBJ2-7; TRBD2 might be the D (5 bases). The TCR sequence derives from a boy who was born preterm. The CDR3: CASSPLLVHEQYF. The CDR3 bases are TGCGCCAGCAGCCCCTTACTAGTACACGAGCAGTACTTC.